This T cell receptor (beta chain) is from a study of high-grade serous ovarian cancer treatment subgroups. For the study at large: On average, 14,192 reads and roughly 7,700 unique TCR beta rearrangements were obtained per sample. General observations from the study: Repertoire similarity ranged roughly 0.11 to 0.85 between tumors of one patient.

This clone appeared a single time. The antigen is not known. Tumor tissue was taken before any definitive surgery or chemotherapy was given. Only in-frame clones appear in the TCRdb table, and some are missing; sequencing was by immunoSEQ multiplex PCR. The table includes approximately 30,000 clones, around 80% detected once. V gave up 4 bases and J gave up 2 bases, with 16 bases separating them. Per the germline V gene, CDR1 is MNHEY and CDR2 is SMNVEV (reference sequence). The CDR3 has 16 amino acids. This receptor was obtained from a human donor with high-grade serous ovarian cancer. This rearrangement joins TRBV27 to TRBJ2-3; TRBD2 is a possible D gene (5 bases). The specimen sequenced was tumor tissue. CDR3 protein: CASSSPGSKLTDTQYF. The CDR3 nucleotides are TGTGCCAGCAGTTCTCCGGGGTCGAAACTCACAGATACGCAGTATTTT.